This TCR beta chain was documented in a study of blood T cell repertoires in COVID-19. Background on the study: Sites across the United States, Italy and Spain contributed samples from acute and convalescent COVID-19. The cDNA or gDNA used as material had been derived from T cells, B-cell-depleted T cells, or PBMCs.

Original processing methods: Reference gene primers were amplified, and this amplification served to estimate nucleated cell counts. Here immunoSEQ multiplex PCR was the method, and the copy in TCRdb shows in-frame clones only, minus some. V, J and clone size are those of that table, while D and trimming were read from the DNA. The sample consists of approximately 120,000 clones, about 82% of them appearing once. The V gene's germline CDR1 is WNHNN and CDR2 SYGVQD (reference sequence). This CDR3 contains 14 residues. V lost 6 bases to trimming and J lost 15 bases; unmatched junction nucleotides: 10. This receptor was obtained from a human donor in a cohort sampled during active COVID-19. The chain couples TRBV10-1 to TRBJ2-1; 14 bases map to TRBD2. The sequenced material came from peripheral blood. The CDR3 bases are TGCGCCAGCAGCGCTCCGGGACTAGCGGGAGTATTGTTCTTC. Amino acid sequence: CASSAPGLAGVLFF.